The clone carrying this T cell receptor beta chain was seen repeatedly, ten times or more. What it binds is unknown. These data are taken from a study of T cell clonality in common variable immunodeficiency. Study-level findings and limits: Common variable immunodeficiency TCR beta sequences reportedly had fewer deletions and N-nucleotide insertions. Compared with healthy controls, CVID subjects showed increased TCRbeta clonality, mostly in about a third. Shared TCRbeta clones were fewer between CVID subjects than controls.

Equal genomic DNA amounts from CVID and control samples were sequenced. Profiling relied on immunoSEQ multiplex PCR, and the TCRdb table lists in-frame clones only, not all of them. The data show under 45,000 clones, with none appearing a single time. This clonotype was obtained from a person aged 18 to 75 in good health. Sequencing input: peripheral blood mononuclear cells.

The part of the CDR3 DNA that was read is TGCAGTGCTACGGACAGTTCCTACGAG. Its protein product is CSATDSSYE. The whole CDR3 protein is CSATDSSYEQYF. The V gene is TRBV20-1, the J gene TRBJ2-7; the D gene is possibly TRBD1 (6 bases). The read ends 3 residues early relative to the CDR3; the germline J gene fills the gap. The CDR3 is 12 residues long. Between the trimmed V and J ends, which lost 4 bases and 1 base, there was a span of 8 bases. Per germline, CDR1 DFQATT and CDR2 SNEGSKA (reference sequence).